This T cell receptor (beta chain) derives from a study of T cells after yellow fever vaccination. Study in general: Those fractions that held only low numbers of cells were prepared using the SMART-Seq v4 Ultra Low Input RNA kit.

The CDR3 sequence is 15 residues long. Per germline, CDR1 DFQATT and CDR2 SNEGSKA (reference sequence). J was trimmed by 2 bases and V by 0 bases; bases with no gene match: 4. TCRdb passed the 5' RACE reads through MiXCR, listing each CDR3 protein once. The sample has fewer than 500,000 distinct CDR3 sequences; around a sixth are singletons. This clonotype was seen repeatedly, ten times or more. Sequences were derived from PBMCs, sampled before the yellow fever booster vaccination. The rearrangement links TRBV20-1 to TRBJ2-1; TRBD2 aligns across 7 bases. The TCR comes from a man aged 18 to 30 who received the YFV17D yellow fever vaccine. CDR3 sequence reads: CSARDPAGPYNEQFF. The CDR3, as DNA: TGCAGTGCTAGAGATCCAGCGGGGCCCTACAATGAGCAGTTCTTC.